The TCR beta chain described here comes from a study of T cell responses to AZD1222 COVID-19 vaccine. Data came from immunoSEQ multiplex PCR; TCRdb stores just in-frame clones and leaves some out. The sample contains fewer than 130,000 clones, about 93% of which appear only once. General study points: Just 6 or 7 AZD1222 recipients were seropositive at baseline.

With respect to this clone: Its antigen remains unknown.

The receptor was derived from an adult in good health. The input for sequencing was peripheral blood, taken on day 0 of AZD1222 vaccination.

The CDR3 DNA reads as TGTGCCAGCAGCTTGAACACCTACACCTACGAGCAGTACTTC. Amino acids: CASSLNTYTYEQYF. The gene calls are TRBV5-6 and TRBJ2-7; no firm D call. Germline assignment: CDR1 SGHDT and CDR2 YYEEEE. CDR3 length: 14 residues. V dropped 1 base and J dropped 2 bases, with 10 bases sitting between them.